Sequencing of this TCR beta chain was carried out in a study of blood T cell repertoires in COVID-19. Study overall: The study drew acute and convalescent COVID-19 samples from the United States, Italy and Spain. In each case, the material was cDNA or gDNA derived from T cells, B-cell-depleted T cells, or PBMCs.

Methods used by the authors: Amplified reference gene primers provided the basis for estimating nucleated cell counts. Sequencing used immunoSEQ multiplex PCR; TCRdb keeps in-frame clones, though not all of them. V and J calls and clone size are copied from that table; D and trimming were computed from the DNA. This sample yields roughly 76,000 clones, of which 85% to 90% are seen a single time; 11% to 15% belongs to the top ten. Sequencing input: peripheral blood. This TCR was sampled from a man between 65 and 79 years old with active or convalescent COVID-19.

For the CDR3, the DNA is TGTGCCAGCAGTTCTCGGGGGACTAGCGGGCACTCCTACAATGAGCAGTTCTTC. This codes for CASSSRGTSGHSYNEQFF. The chain employs TRBV28 and TRBJ2-1, with TRBD2 identical over 12 bases. CDR3 length: 18 amino acids. Germline V lookup: CDR1 MDHEN, CDR2 SYDVKM. Losses at the gene ends were 4 bases for V and 0 bases for J; bases not matched to a gene: 7.